The rows below give T cell receptor beta chains drawn from one sample of a study of regulatory T cells in long-lasting Graves disease. One entry per CDR3 protein, called by TCRdb with MiXCR from the multiplex PCR reads. Found here are 410,000 or so distinct CDR3 sequences, just under 15% of them singletons; the top ten hold over 15%. These data also formed part of another study, on T cells in Graves' hyperthyroidism and ophthalmopathy.

The input for sequencing was peripheral blood mononuclear cells (PBMCs), taken at new diagnosis, from a patient treated with antithyroid drugs. These receptors all come from a woman aged 30 to 39 with Graves disease. The CDR3 runs from the conserved cysteine through the conserved F or W. A D gene is named only where the DNA matches it firmly. Expanded clones are given a class, and other clones once, few, many or no size at all.

clone size: -
V gene: TRBV11-2
J gene: TRBJ2-7
D gene: -
CDR3 protein: CASSFRRQDYEQYF
CDR3 DNA: TGTGCCAGCAGCTTCCGCCGGCAGGACTACGAGCAGTACTTC

clone size: few
V gene: TRBV15
J gene: TRBJ1-2
D gene: -
CDR3 protein: CATSRDPPTSNGYTF
CDR3 DNA: TGTGCCACCAGCAGAGATCCCCCAACCTCTAACGGCTACACCTTC

clone size: -
V gene: TRBV18
J gene: TRBJ1-1
D gene: -
CDR3 protein: CASSTGAPNTVAFF
CDR3 DNA: TGTGCCAGCTCAACGGGGGCCCCGAACACTGTAGCTTTCTTT

clone size: many
V gene: TRBV24-1
J gene: TRBJ1-1
D gene: TRBD1
CDR3 protein: CATRGQGANTEAFF
CDR3 DNA: TGTGCCACCAGGGGACAGGGGGCGAACACTGAAGCTTTCTTT

clone size: many
V gene: TRBV20-1
J gene: TRBJ1-5
D gene: TRBD1
CDR3 protein: CSARSGTGGNQPQHF
CDR3 DNA: TGCAGTGCTAGATCCGGGACAGGGGGCAATCAGCCCCAGCATTTT

clone size: -
V gene: TRBV4-1
J gene: TRBJ1-1
D gene: -
CDR3 protein: CASSQEGTHMNTEAFF
CDR3 DNA: TGCGCCAGCAGCCAAGAAGGAACACATATGAACACTGAAGCTTTCTTT

clone size: -
V gene: TRBV6-4
J gene: TRBJ2-3
D gene: TRBD2
CDR3 protein: CASSDSTTTRGRVSDTQYF
CDR3 DNA: TGTGCCAGCAGTGACTCGACTACAACTCGCGGGAGGGTGTCAGATACGCAGTATTTT

clone size: -
V gene: TRBV6-5
J gene: TRBJ2-1
D gene: -
CDR3 protein: CASSYSGYNGQFF
CDR3 DNA: TGTGCCAGCAGTTACTCGGGCTACAATGGGCAGTTCTTC

clone size: many
V gene: TRBV5-1
J gene: TRBJ1-4
D gene: TRBD1
CDR3 protein: CASSRGTAATNEKLFF
CDR3 DNA: TGCGCCAGCAGCCGGGGGACAGCTGCAACTAATGAAAAACTGTTTTTT

clone size: few
V gene: TRBV4-1
J gene: TRBJ1-2
D gene: TRBD1
CDR3 protein: CASSQGTGVGYTF
CDR3 DNA: TGCGCCAGCAGCCAAGGGACAGGGGTAGGCTACACCTTC

clone size: -
V gene: TRBV10-1
J gene: TRBJ1-6
D gene: TRBD1
CDR3 protein: CASRDDRDNSPLHF
CDR3 DNA: TGCGCCAGCAGGGACGACAGGGATAATTCACCCCTCCACTTT

clone size: many
V gene: TRBV20-1
J gene: TRBJ2-7
D gene: -
CDR3 protein: CSASTDEQYF
CDR3 DNA: TGCAGTGCTAGTACGGACGAGCAGTACTTC

clone size: many
V gene: TRBV7-6
J gene: TRBJ1-1
D gene: -
CDR3 protein: CASSFARGAVTEAFF
CDR3 DNA: TGTGCCAGCAGCTTCGCGCGAGGGGCTGTCACTGAAGCTTTCTTT

clone size: -
V gene: TRBV5-6
J gene: TRBJ1-3
D gene: TRBD1
CDR3 protein: CASSSGQGVDTIYF
CDR3 DNA: TGTGCCAGCAGCTCTGGACAGGGTGTAGACACCATATATTTT

clone size: many
V gene: TRBV20-1
J gene: TRBJ2-7
D gene: -
CDR3 protein: CSAREEGYEQYF
CDR3 DNA: TGCAGTGCTAGAGAAGAGGGCTACGAGCAGTACTTC

clone size: many
V gene: TRBV20-1
J gene: TRBJ1-1
D gene: -
CDR3 protein: CSARGAGVMNTEAFF
CDR3 DNA: TGCAGTGCTAGAGGGGCGGGGGTTATGAACACTGAAGCTTTCTTT

clone size: few
V gene: TRBV28
J gene: TRBJ2-1
D gene: TRBD2
CDR3 protein: CASSPLSLAGGPDNEQFF
CDR3 DNA: TGTGCCAGCAGTCCCCTTTCTTTAGCGGGAGGGCCGGACAATGAGCAGTTCTTC

clone size: few
V gene: TRBV15
J gene: TRBJ2-1
D gene: TRBD2
CDR3 protein: CATSSGRYDEQFF
CDR3 DNA: TGTGCCACCAGCAGCGGGAGGTATGATGAGCAGTTCTTC

clone size: few
V gene: TRBV24-1
J gene: TRBJ1-2
D gene: -
CDR3 protein: CATSDLLGGGYTF
CDR3 DNA: TGTGCCACCAGTGATTTGCTCGGCGGGGGCTACACCTTC

clone size: many
V gene: TRBV7-2
J gene: TRBJ2-5
D gene: -
CDR3 protein: CASSLVSSTETQYF
CDR3 DNA: TGTGCCAGCAGCTTAGTGTCTAGCACCGAGACCCAGTACTTC

clone size: -
V gene: TRBV2
J gene: TRBJ1-4
D gene: -
CDR3 protein: CASGGDTAEKLFF
CDR3 DNA: TGTGCCAGCGGAGGAGACACGGCCGAAAAACTGTTTTTT

clone size: -
V gene: TRBV6-1
J gene: TRBJ1-2
D gene: -
CDR3 protein: CASTQGSGYTF
CDR3 DNA: TGTGCCAGCACTCAGGGGAGTGGCTACACCTTC

clone size: many
V gene: TRBV27
J gene: TRBJ1-6
D gene: -
CDR3 protein: CASSFQKGGSSPLHF
CDR3 DNA: TGTGCCAGCAGTTTCCAAAAGGGGGGATCTTCACCCCTCCACTTT

clone size: few
V gene: TRBV13
J gene: TRBJ1-2
D gene: -
CDR3 protein: CASMEGRLGNYGYTF
CDR3 DNA: TGTGCCAGCATGGAGGGTCGATTGGGGAACTATGGCTACACCTTC

clone size: many
V gene: TRBV6-2/TRBV6-3
J gene: TRBJ2-7
D gene: -
CDR3 protein: CASSYLSLREQYF
CDR3 DNA: TGTGCCAGCAGTTACCTCTCCTTACGGGAGCAGTACTTC

clone size: many
V gene: TRBV24-1
J gene: TRBJ1-5
D gene: -
CDR3 protein: CATSDLTGSQPQHF
CDR3 DNA: TGTGCCACCAGTGATTTGACAGGGTCTCAGCCCCAGCATTTT

clone size: -
V gene: TRBV5-1
J gene: TRBJ2-3
D gene: TRBD2
CDR3 protein: CASSLAGWIDTQYF
CDR3 DNA: TGCGCCAGCAGCTTAGCGGGATGGATAGATACGCAGTATTTT

clone size: many
V gene: TRBV7-9
J gene: TRBJ2-5
D gene: TRBD1
CDR3 protein: CASSTRPGTAQETQYF
CDR3 DNA: TGTGCCAGCAGCACGCGGCCCGGGACAGCCCAAGAGACCCAGTACTTC

clone size: many
V gene: TRBV20-1
J gene: TRBJ2-7
D gene: TRBD2
CDR3 protein: CSARSSSGSYEQYF
CDR3 DNA: TGCAGTGCTAGATCTTCTAGCGGGAGCTACGAGCAGTACTTC

clone size: -
V gene: TRBV12-3/TRBV12-4
J gene: TRBJ2-3
D gene: -
CDR3 protein: CASSPGFHTDTQYF
CDR3 DNA: TGTGCCAGCAGTCCGGGATTCCACACAGATACGCAGTATTTT

clone size: many
V gene: TRBV29-1
J gene: TRBJ1-2
D gene: TRBD1
CDR3 protein: CSDSSKDRSRPYGYTF
CDR3 DNA: TGCAGCGACTCCTCGAAGGACAGGTCCCGTCCCTATGGCTACACCTTC

clone size: -
V gene: TRBV20-1
J gene: TRBJ2-2
D gene: TRBD2
CDR3 protein: CSAPRGLAGDTGELFF
CDR3 DNA: TGCAGTGCCCCGAGAGGACTAGCGGGAGACACCGGGGAGCTGTTTTTT

clone size: many
V gene: TRBV12-3/TRBV12-4
J gene: TRBJ2-5
D gene: -
CDR3 protein: CASSHWGEQETQYF
CDR3 DNA: TGTGCCAGCAGCCACTGGGGAGAACAAGAGACCCAGTACTTC

clone size: many
V gene: TRBV3-1
J gene: TRBJ1-5
D gene: -
CDR3 protein: CASSQDSGGHDDQPQHF
CDR3 DNA: TGTGCCAGCAGCCAAGATTCAGGTGGACATGACGATCAGCCCCAGCATTTT

clone size: many
V gene: TRBV2
J gene: TRBJ2-7
D gene: -
CDR3 protein: CASRTQSYEQYF
CDR3 DNA: TGTGCCAGCAGAACACAGAGCTACGAGCAGTACTTC

clone size: many
V gene: TRBV12-3/TRBV12-4
J gene: TRBJ1-5
D gene: -
CDR3 protein: CASTWGGSNQPQHF
CDR3 DNA: TGTGCCAGCACCTGGGGTGGTAGCAATCAGCCCCAGCATTTT

clone size: -
V gene: TRBV12-3/TRBV12-4
J gene: TRBJ1-5
D gene: -
CDR3 protein: CASINRNQPQHF
CDR3 DNA: TGTGCCAGCATCAACAGAAATCAGCCCCAGCATTTT

clone size: -
V gene: TRBV19
J gene: TRBJ2-2
D gene: -
CDR3 protein: CASSMRGGDTGELFF
CDR3 DNA: TGTGCCAGTAGTATGAGGGGCGGGGACACCGGGGAGCTGTTTTTT

clone size: many
V gene: TRBV20-1
J gene: TRBJ2-3
D gene: TRBD2
CDR3 protein: CSAPEASGSADTQYF
CDR3 DNA: TGCAGTGCACCAGAAGCTAGCGGGAGCGCAGATACGCAGTATTTT

clone size: few
V gene: TRBV20-1
J gene: TRBJ2-7
D gene: -
CDR3 protein: CSAFETSSYEQYF
CDR3 DNA: TGCAGTGCTTTCGAGACTAGCTCCTACGAGCAGTACTTC

clone size: -
V gene: TRBV18
J gene: TRBJ2-7
D gene: -
CDR3 protein: CASSPNSSYEQYF
CDR3 DNA: TGTGCCAGCTCACCAAACAGCTCCTACGAGCAGTACTTC

clone size: many
V gene: TRBV6-5
J gene: TRBJ2-1
D gene: TRBD2
CDR3 protein: CASSYYPSGSNPSYNEQFF
CDR3 DNA: TGTGCCAGCAGTTATTACCCTAGCGGGAGCAACCCCTCCTACAATGAGCAGTTCTTC

clone size: many
V gene: TRBV11-2
J gene: TRBJ1-1
D gene: TRBD1
CDR3 protein: CASSRQGRNTEAFF
CDR3 DNA: TGTGCCAGCAGCCGACAGGGCCGGAACACTGAAGCTTTCTTT

clone size: -
V gene: TRBV2
J gene: TRBJ1-5
D gene: -
CDR3 protein: CASSEWQGNQPQHF
CDR3 DNA: TGTGCCAGCAGTGAATGGCAGGGCAATCAGCCCCAGCATTTT

clone size: many
V gene: TRBV7-3
J gene: TRBJ2-1
D gene: -
CDR3 protein: CASSKSRQSSYNEQFF
CDR3 DNA: TGTGCCAGCAGCAAATCGAGGCAGAGCTCCTACAATGAGCAGTTCTTC

clone size: few
V gene: TRBV6-1
J gene: TRBJ1-2
D gene: -
CDR3 protein: CASKKNYGYTF
CDR3 DNA: TGTGCCAGCAAAAAGAACTATGGCTACACCTTC

clone size: -
V gene: TRBV4-2
J gene: TRBJ1-5
D gene: TRBD1
CDR3 protein: CASGTGGGNQPQHF
CDR3 DNA: TGTGCCTCCGGGACAGGGGGTGGCAATCAGCCCCAGCATTTT

clone size: many
V gene: TRBV29-1
J gene: TRBJ1-1
D gene: -
CDR3 protein: CSVERGDTGGPEAFF
CDR3 DNA: TGCAGCGTTGAACGAGGGGACACCGGGGGCCCTGAAGCTTTCTTT

clone size: -
V gene: TRBV6-1
J gene: TRBJ2-1
D gene: TRBD1
CDR3 protein: CASSESGGPNEQFF
CDR3 DNA: TGTGCCAGCAGTGAGTCAGGGGGTCCCAATGAGCAGTTCTTC

clone size: many
V gene: TRBV7-8
J gene: TRBJ2-1
D gene: TRBD2
CDR3 protein: CASSRGRIGGEEQFF
CDR3 DNA: TGTGCCAGCAGCAGAGGGCGGATCGGGGGGGAGGAGCAGTTCTTC